The 10 T cell receptor beta chains presented below share a single source sample, sequenced in a study of T cell changes during pregnancy in multiple sclerosis. Only in-frame clones appear in the TCRdb table, and some are missing; sequencing was by immunoSEQ multiplex PCR. The sample contains under 70,000 clones, around 91% of which appear only once. Sequencing used peripheral blood, obtained after pregnancy. These receptor sequences come from a female donor in good health, enrolled as a control in a pregnancy study.

This chain uses TRBV21-1 with TRBJ2-7; no DNA check was done on the table's D call, TRBD1. TRBV21-1 has pseudogene status. The length of the CDR3 is 14 residues. For the CDR3, the DNA is TGTGCCAGCAGCAAAAGGGGATGGCAGGCACAGCAGTACTTC. Its translation is CASSKRGWQAQQYF.

The V and J genes are TRBV6-5 and TRBJ1-2; 7 nucleotides align to TRBD1. There are 16 residues in the CDR3. J was trimmed by 5 bases and V by 2 bases; bases with no gene match: 11. The germline V gene has CDR1 MNHEY and CDR2 SVGAGI. The CDR3 DNA follows: TGTGCCAGCAGTTACCCCCCCGGGACAGAAAGTTATGGCTACACCTTC. Translation gives CASSYPPGTESYGYTF.

The V and J genes are TRBV27 and TRBJ1-3; 9 bases are shared with TRBD1. Germline CDR1 is MNHEY and CDR2 is SMNVEV (reference sequence). CDR3 length equals 16 residues. Trimming took 9 bases from V and 0 from J; bases not matched to a gene: 9. In DNA, the CDR3 is TGTGCCAGTAGCGAGGGACAGGGATACTCTGGAAACACCATATATTTT. Its protein product is CASSEGQGYSGNTIYF.

DNA of the CDR3: TGTGCCATCAGCGAATCCGGGACAGGGGCGAATCAGCCCCAGCATTTT. Translating it yields CAISESGTGANQPQHF. The V call is TRBV10-3, the J call TRBJ1-5; 10 bases match TRBD1. Germline V gene sequence: CDR1 ENHRY, CDR2 SYGVKD. After removal of 6 bases from V and 4 bases from J, the junction contained 9 bases not matched to a gene. This CDR3 is 16 amino acids long.

The chain recombines TRBV27 with TRBJ1-5, with 7 bases fitting TRBD1. J gave up 7 bases and V 5 bases, and 8 bases lay outside the gene matches. From germline, CDR1 is MNHEY and CDR2 SMNVEV (reference sequence). The CDR3 length is 14 residues. Here the CDR3 DNA reads TGTGCCAGCAGTGCAAGGGGGCTCGGCCAGCCCCAGCATTTT. This translates into CASSARGLGQPQHF.

The J gene is TRBJ2-3, the V gene TRBV27, with D hard to call. Looked up from germline, CDR1 is MNHEY and CDR2 is SMNVEV (reference sequence). Trimming took off 2 bases at V and 0 bases at J, with 6 bases between the two ends. The CDR3 has 14 residues. The CDR3 here is CASSLVASTDTQYF. The DNA of the CDR3 is TGTGCCAGCAGTTTAGTAGCAAGCACAGATACGCAGTATTTT.

The chain uses TRBV14 and TRBJ2-4, with D possibly matching TRBD1 (6 bases). Between the trimmed V and J ends, which lost 4 bases and 6 bases, there was a span of 19 bases. The germline gives CDR1 SGHDN, CDR2 FVKESK. The CDR3 runs 16 residues. CDR3 in DNA: TGTGCCAGCAGCCCCCTGGGGGCCGCTCAGTCAAACATTCAGTACTTC. It translates to CASSPLGAAQSNIQYF.

This chain uses TRBV19 with TRBJ1-3, with unresolved D. This CDR3 is built from 16 residues. Trimming pared 1 base from V and 0 bases from J, leaving 10 bases between. Germline V gene lookup returns CDR1 LNHDA and CDR2 SQIVND (reference sequence). The CDR3 loop reads CASSIVAEYSGNTIYF. CDR3 coding DNA: TGTGCCAGTAGTATAGTCGCGGAATACTCTGGAAACACCATATATTTT. Based on the CDR3 plus reference TRBV19 and TRBJ1-3, the full variable domain is DGGITQSPKYLFRKEGQNVTLSCEQNLNHDAMYWYRQDPGQGLRLIYYSQIVNDFQKGDIAEGYSVSREKKESFPLTVTSAQKNPTAFYLCASSIVAEYSGNTIYFGEGSWLTVV.

The V and J genes are TRBV5-4 and TRBJ1-3; possible D gene TRBD1, 5 bases. Germline V gives CDR1 SGHNT, CDR2 YYREEE (reference sequence). CDR3 size: 11 residues. The V gene lost 9 bases and the J gene lost 9 bases, with 13 bases spanning the gap. CDR3 protein: CATQGGGTIYF. CDR3 DNA: TGTGCCACCCAAGGCGGGGGCACCATATATTTT.

The chain combines TRBV9 with TRBJ1-1; D is possibly TRBD1 (6 bases). Germline CDR1 reads SGDLS; CDR2 reads YYNGEE. The V end lost 0 bases, the J end lost 8 bases, and 11 bases lay between the germline ends. The CDR3 is 13 amino acids. CDR3 residues: CASSVDTGREAFF. CDR3 DNA sequence: TGTGCCAGCAGCGTAGACACAGGGCGGGAAGCTTTCTTT.